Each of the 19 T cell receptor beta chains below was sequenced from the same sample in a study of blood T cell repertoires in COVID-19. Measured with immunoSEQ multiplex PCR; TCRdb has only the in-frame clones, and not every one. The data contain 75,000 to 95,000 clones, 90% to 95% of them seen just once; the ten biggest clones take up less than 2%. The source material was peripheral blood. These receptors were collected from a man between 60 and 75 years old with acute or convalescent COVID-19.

In nucleotides, the CDR3 is TGTGCCAGCAGTCATCGAGATGTATGGGAAAAACTGTTTTTT. Translating it yields CASSHRDVWEKLFF. The chain employs TRBV6-1 and TRBJ1-4; no clear D. The germline gives CDR1 MNHNS, CDR2 SASEGT. This CDR3 is built from 14 residues. The V end lost 5 bases, the J end lost 8 bases, and 15 bases lay between the germline ends.

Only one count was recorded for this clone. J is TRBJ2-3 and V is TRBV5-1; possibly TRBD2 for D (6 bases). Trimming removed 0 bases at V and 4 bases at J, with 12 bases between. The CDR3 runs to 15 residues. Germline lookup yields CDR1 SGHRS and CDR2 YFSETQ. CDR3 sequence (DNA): TGCGCCAGCAGCTTGGGACTAGTCGTACCAGATACGCAGTATTTT. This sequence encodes CASSLGLVVPDTQYF.

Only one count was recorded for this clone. The DNA of the CDR3 is TGTGCCAGCAGCTTAGATCGGGGAGGGTTTGGCGAGCAGTACTTC. Encoded protein: CASSLDRGGFGEQYF. The chain links TRBV11-2 to TRBJ2-7, with TRBD2 matching 7 bases. Germline CDR1 reads SGHAT; CDR2 reads FQNNGV. With 0 bases clipped from V and 6 bases from J, the junction kept 8 bases outside the gene matches. The CDR3 runs to 15 residues.

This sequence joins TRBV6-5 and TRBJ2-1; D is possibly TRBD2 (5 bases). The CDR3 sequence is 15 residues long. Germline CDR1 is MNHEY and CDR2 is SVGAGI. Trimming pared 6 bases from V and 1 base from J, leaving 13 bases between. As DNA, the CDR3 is TGTGCCAGCAGACTAAAGGCGGGTTCCTACAATGAGCAGTTCTTC. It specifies CASRLKAGSYNEQFF.

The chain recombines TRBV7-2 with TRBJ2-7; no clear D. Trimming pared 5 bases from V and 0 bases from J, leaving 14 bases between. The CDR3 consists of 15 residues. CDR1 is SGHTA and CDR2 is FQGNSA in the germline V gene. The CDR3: CASSTPRGFSYEQYF. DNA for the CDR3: TGTGCCAGCAGCACCCCCCGCGGATTCTCCTACGAGCAGTACTTC.

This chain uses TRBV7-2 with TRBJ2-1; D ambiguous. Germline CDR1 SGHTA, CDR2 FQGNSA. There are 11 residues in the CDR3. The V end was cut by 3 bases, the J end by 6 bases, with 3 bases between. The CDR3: CASSFSNEQFF. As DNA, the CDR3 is TGTGCCAGCAGCTTTAGCAATGAGCAGTTCTTC.

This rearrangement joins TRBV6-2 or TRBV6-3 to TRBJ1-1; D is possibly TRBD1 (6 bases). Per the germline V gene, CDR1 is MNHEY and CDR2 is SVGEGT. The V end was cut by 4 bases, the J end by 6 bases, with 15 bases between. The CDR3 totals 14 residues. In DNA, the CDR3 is TGTGCCAGCAGTTGGGACACCGGAGGCGCTGAAGCTTTCTTT. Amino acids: CASSWDTGGAEAFF.

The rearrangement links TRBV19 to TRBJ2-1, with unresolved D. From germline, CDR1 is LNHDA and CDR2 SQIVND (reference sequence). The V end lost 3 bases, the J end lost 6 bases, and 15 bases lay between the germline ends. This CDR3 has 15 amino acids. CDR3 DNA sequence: TGTGCCAGTAGTATCTCGACTCCAGCGTTCAATGAGCAGTTCTTC. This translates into CASSISTPAFNEQFF.

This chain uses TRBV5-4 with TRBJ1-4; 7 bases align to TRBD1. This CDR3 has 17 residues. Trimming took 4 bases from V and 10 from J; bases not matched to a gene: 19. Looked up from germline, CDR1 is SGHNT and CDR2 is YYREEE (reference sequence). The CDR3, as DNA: TGTGCCAGCAGCGACCGCCAGAAGGAGGGGGCTTTGGGAAAACTGTTTTTT. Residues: CASSDRQKEGALGKLFF. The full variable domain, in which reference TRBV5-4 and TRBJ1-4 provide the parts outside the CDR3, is ETGVTQSPTHLIKTRGQQVTLRCSSQSGHNTVSWYQQALGQGPQFIFQYYREEENGRGNFPPRFSGLQFPNYSSELNVNALELDDSALYLCASSDRQKEGALGKLFFGSGTQLSVL.

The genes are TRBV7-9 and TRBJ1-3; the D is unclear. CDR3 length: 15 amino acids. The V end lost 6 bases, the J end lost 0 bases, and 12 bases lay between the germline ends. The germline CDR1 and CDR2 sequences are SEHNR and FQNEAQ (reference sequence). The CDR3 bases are TGTGCCAGCAGGCCCGACATACTCTCTGGAAACACCATATATTTT. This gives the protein CASRPDILSGNTIYF.

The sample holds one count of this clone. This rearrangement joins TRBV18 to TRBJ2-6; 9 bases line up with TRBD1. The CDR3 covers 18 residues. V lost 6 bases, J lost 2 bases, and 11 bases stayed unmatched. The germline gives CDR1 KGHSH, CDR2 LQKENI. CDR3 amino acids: CASSLDRGIVAGANVLTF. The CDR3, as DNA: TGTGCCAGCTCGCTCGACAGGGGGATCGTTGCTGGGGCCAACGTCCTGACTTTC.

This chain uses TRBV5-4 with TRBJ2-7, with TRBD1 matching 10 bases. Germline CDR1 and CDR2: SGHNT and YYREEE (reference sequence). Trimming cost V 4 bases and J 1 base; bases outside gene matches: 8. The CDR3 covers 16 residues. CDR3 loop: CASSPGTGQGSYEQYF. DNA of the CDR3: TGTGCCAGCAGCCCTGGGACGGGACAGGGGTCCTACGAGCAGTACTTC.

CDR3 nucleotide sequence: TGCGCCAGCTCACCGGGACAGGTGAACTTTGCTATTTACGGTGAGCAGTTCTTC. Translating gives CASSPGQVNFAIYGEQFF. V gene TRBV23-1 combines with J gene TRBJ2-1; 8 bases align to TRBD1. TRBV23-1 is reported as an ORF; its role is uncertain. With V trimmed by 8 bases and J by 9 bases, 24 bases remained unmatched. The CDR3 is 18 residues long.

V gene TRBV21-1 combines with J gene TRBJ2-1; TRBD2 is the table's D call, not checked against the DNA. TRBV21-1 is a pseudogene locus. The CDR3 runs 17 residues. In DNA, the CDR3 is TGTGCCAGCAGCGTCGTCAGGCGGAGCGGGAGGTTCGGTGAGCAGTTCTTC. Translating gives CASSVVRRSGRFGEQFF.

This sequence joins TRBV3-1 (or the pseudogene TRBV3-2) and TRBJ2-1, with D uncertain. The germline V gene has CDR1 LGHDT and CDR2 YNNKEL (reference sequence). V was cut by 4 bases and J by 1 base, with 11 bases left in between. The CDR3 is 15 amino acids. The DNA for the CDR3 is TGTGCCAGCAGCCGCCTACGGTCGTCCTACAATGAGCAGTTCTTC. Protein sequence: CASSRLRSSYNEQFF.

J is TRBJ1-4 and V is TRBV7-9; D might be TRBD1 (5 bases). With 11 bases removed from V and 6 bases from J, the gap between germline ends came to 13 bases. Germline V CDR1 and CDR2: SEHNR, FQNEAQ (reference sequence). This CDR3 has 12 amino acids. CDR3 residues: CAGGLGDEKLFF. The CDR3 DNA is TGTGCCGGGGGACTTGGGGATGAAAAACTGTTTTTT. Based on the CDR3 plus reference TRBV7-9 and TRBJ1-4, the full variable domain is DTGVSQNPRHKITKRGQNVTFRCDPISEHNRLYWYRQTLGQGPEFLTYFQNEAQLEKSRLLSDRFSAERPKGSFSTLEIQRTEQGDSAMYLCAGGLGDEKLFFGSGTQLSVL.

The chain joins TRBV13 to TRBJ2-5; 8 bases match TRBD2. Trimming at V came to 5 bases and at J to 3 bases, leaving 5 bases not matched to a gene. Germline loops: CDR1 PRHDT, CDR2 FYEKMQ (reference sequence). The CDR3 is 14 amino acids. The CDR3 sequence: CASSLLAEKETQYF. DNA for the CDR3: TGTGCCAGCAGCCTACTAGCGGAGAAAGAGACCCAGTACTTC. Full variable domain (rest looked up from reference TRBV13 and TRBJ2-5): AAGVIQSPRHLIKEKRETATLKCYPIPRHDTVYWYQQGPGQDPQFLISFYEKMQSDKGSIPDRFSAQQFSDYHSELNMSSLELGDSALYFCASSLLAEKETQYFGPGTRLLVL.

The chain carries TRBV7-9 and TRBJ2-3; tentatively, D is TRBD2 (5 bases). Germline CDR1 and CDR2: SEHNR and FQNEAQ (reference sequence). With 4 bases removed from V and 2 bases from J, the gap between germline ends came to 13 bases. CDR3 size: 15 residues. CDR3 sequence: CASSSASGPTDTQYF. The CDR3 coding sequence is TGTGCCAGCAGCTCGGCCAGCGGACCCACAGATACGCAGTATTTT.

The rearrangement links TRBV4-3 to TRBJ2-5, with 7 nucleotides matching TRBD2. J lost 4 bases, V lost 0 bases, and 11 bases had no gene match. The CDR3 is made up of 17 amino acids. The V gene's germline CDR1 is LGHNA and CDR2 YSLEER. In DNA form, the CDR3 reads TGCGCCAGCAGCCAAGATTTGAGGGGAGGGCCGGGAGAGACCCAGTACTTC. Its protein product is CASSQDLRGGPGETQYF.